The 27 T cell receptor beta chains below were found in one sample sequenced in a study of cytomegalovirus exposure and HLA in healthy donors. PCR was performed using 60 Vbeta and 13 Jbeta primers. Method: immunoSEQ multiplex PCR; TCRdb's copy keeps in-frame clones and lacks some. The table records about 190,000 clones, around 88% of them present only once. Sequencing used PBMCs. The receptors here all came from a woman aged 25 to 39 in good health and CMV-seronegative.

The CDR3 region is CASSHLQGLAGGPMVEQFF. The CDR3 region has the DNA TGTGCCAGCTCACATCTTCAGGGACTAGCGGGAGGGCCGATGGTTGAGCAGTTCTTC. This rearrangement joins TRBV18 to TRBJ2-1, with 16 bases aligning to TRBD2. V lost 4 bases to trimming and J lost 9 bases; unmatched junction nucleotides: 15. The CDR3 has 19 amino acids. Germline lookup yields CDR1 KGHSH and CDR2 LQKENI. Filled out from reference TRBV18 and TRBJ2-1, the complete variable domain reads NAGVMQNPRHLVRRRGQEARLRCSPMKGHSHVYWYRQLPEEGLKFMVYLQKENIIDESGMPKERFSAEFPKEGPSILRIQQVVRGDSAAYFCASSHLQGLAGGPMVEQFFGPGTRLTVL.

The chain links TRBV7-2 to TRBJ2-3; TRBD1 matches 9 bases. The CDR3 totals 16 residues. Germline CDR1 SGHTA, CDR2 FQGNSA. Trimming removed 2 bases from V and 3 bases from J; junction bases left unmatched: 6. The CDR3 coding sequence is TGTGCCAGCAGCTTAAATGTCGACAGGGGGACAGATACGCAGTATTTT. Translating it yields CASSLNVDRGTDTQYF.

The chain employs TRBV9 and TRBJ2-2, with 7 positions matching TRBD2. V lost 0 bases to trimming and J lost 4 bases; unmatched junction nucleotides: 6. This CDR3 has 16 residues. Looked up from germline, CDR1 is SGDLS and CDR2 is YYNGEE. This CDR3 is CASSVGSGRTTGELFF. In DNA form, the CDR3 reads TGTGCCAGCAGCGTAGGTAGCGGGCGCACCACCGGGGAGCTGTTTTTT.

CDR3 coding DNA: TGTGCCAGCAGTTTATTAACGGGTCCTGAGCAGTTCTTC. It specifies CASSLLTGPEQFF. The J gene is TRBJ2-1, the V gene TRBV27; D not certain. The germline CDR1 and CDR2 sequences are MNHEY and SMNVEV (reference sequence). This CDR3 comprises 13 residues. Trimming pared 1 base from V and 9 bases from J, leaving 10 bases between.

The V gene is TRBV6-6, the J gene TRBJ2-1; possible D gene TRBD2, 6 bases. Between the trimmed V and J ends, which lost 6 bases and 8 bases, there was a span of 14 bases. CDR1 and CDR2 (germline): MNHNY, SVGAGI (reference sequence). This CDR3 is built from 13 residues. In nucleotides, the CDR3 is TGTGCCAGCAGCCGGGGCGGGGTCTATGAGCAGTTCTTC. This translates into CASSRGGVYEQFF.

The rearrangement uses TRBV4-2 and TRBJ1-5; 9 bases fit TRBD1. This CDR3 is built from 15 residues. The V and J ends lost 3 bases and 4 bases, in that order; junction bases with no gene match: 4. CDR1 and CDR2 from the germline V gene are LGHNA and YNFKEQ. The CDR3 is CASSHLGQGNQPQHF. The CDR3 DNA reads TGTGCCAGCAGCCACCTGGGACAGGGAAATCAGCCCCAGCATTTT.

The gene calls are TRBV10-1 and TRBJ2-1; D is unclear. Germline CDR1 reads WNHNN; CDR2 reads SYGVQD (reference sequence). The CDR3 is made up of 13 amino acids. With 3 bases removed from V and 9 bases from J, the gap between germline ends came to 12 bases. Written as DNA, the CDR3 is TGCGCCAGCAGTGACCAGGCAGCTACTGAGCAGTTCTTC. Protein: CASSDQAATEQFF.

The CDR3 here is CASSLALFAGELFF. DNA of the CDR3: TGTGCCAGCAGCTTAGCCCTATTCGCCGGGGAGCTGTTTTTT. This sequence joins TRBV7-2 and TRBJ2-2; D not resolved. Germline CDR1 SGHTA, CDR2 FQGNSA. Deletions cut 0 bases from V and 6 bases from J, with 8 bases between. The CDR3 is 14 residues long.

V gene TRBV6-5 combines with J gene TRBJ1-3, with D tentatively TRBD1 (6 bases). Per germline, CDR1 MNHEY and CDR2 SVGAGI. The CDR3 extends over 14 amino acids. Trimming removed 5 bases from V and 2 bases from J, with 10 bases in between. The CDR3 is CASSENRAGNTIYF. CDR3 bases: TGTGCCAGCAGTGAAAACAGGGCTGGAAACACCATATATTTT.

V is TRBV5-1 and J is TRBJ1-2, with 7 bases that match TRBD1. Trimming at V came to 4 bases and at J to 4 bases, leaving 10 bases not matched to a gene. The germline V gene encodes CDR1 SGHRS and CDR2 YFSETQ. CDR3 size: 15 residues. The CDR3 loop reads CASSGSTGQIYGYTF. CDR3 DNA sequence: TGCGCCAGCAGCGGCTCCACGGGACAGATCTATGGCTACACCTTC.

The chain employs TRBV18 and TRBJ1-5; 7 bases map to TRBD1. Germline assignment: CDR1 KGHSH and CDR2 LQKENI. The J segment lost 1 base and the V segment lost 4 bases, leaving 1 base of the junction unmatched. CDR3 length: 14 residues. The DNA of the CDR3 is TGTGCCAGCTCACGGGACAGAAGCAATCAGCCCCAGCATTTT. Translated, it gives CASSRDRSNQPQHF.

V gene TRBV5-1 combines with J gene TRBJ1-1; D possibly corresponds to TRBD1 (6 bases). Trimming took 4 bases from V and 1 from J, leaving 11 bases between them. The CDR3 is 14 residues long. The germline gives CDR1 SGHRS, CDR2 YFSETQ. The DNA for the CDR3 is TGCGCCAGCAGCGTTACACAGGGGAACACTGAAGCTTTCTTT. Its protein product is CASSVTQGNTEAFF. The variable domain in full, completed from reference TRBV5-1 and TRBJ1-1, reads KAGVTQTPRYLIKTRGQQVTLSCSPISGHRSVSWYQQTPGQGLQFLFEYFSETQRNKGNFPGRFSGRQFSNSRSEMNVSTLELGDSALYLCASSVTQGNTEAFFGQGTRLTVV.

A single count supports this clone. CDR3 amino acids: CASSATGTRETQYF. In DNA form, the CDR3 reads TGTGCCAGCAGCGCCACCGGGACTAGGGAGACCCAGTACTTC. V usage is TRBV2 and J usage is TRBJ2-5, with TRBD2 matching over 8 bases. This CDR3 is built from 14 residues. V was clipped by 6 bases and J by 5 bases; unmatched bases: 8. Germline lookup yields CDR1 SNHLY and CDR2 FYNNEI.

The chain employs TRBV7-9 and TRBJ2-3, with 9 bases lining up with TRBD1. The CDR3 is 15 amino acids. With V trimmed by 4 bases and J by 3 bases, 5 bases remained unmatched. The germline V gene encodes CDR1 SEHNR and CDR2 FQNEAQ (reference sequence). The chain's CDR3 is CASSSTGTGTDTQYF. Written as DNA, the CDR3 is TGTGCCAGCAGCTCCACCGGGACAGGGACAGATACGCAGTATTTT.

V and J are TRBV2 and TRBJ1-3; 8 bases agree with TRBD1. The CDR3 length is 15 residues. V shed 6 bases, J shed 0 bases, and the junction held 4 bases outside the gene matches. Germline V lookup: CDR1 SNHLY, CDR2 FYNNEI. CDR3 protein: CASRTGVSSGNTIYF. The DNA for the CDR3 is TGTGCCAGCAGGACAGGGGTTAGCTCTGGAAACACCATATATTTT.

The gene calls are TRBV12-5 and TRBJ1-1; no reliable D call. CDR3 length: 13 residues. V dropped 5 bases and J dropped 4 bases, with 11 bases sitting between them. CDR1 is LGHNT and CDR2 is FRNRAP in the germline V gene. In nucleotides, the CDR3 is TGTGCTAGTGGTACTGTCGGGAGCACTGAAGCTTTCTTT. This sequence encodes CASGTVGSTEAFF. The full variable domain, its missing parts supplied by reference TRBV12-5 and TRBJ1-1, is DARVTQTPRHKVTEMGQEVTMRCQPILGHNTVFWYRQTMMQGLELLAYFRNRAPLDDSGMPKDRFSAEMPDATLATLKIQPSEPRDSAVYFCASGTVGSTEAFFGQGTRLTVV.

The CDR3 DNA sequence: TGTGCCAGTAGTATCCCTCAGGGGGCGGGGTACAATGAGCAGTTCTTC. Protein sequence: CASSIPQGAGYNEQFF. The chain couples TRBV19 to TRBJ2-1; 8 nucleotides agree with TRBD1. Unmatched junction bases numbered 8, after V lost 3 bases and J lost 4 bases. There are 16 residues in the CDR3. Germline CDR1 is LNHDA and CDR2 is SQIVND (reference sequence).

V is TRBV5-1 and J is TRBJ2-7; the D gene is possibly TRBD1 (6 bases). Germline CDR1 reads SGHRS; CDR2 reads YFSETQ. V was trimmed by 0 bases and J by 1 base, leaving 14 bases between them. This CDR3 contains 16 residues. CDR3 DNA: TGCGCCAGCAGCTTGGTTCCGGGACATGCGTCCTACGAGCAGTACTTC. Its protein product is CASSLVPGHASYEQYF.

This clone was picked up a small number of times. The CDR3 DNA follows: TGTGCCAGCAGTGACAGGACCTACGAGCAGTACTTC. Amino acids: CASSDRTYEQYF. The chain carries TRBV25-1 and TRBJ2-7, with D unclear. Trimming removed 3 bases from V and 2 bases from J, with 5 bases in between. Per the germline V gene, CDR1 is MGHDK and CDR2 is SYGVNS. The CDR3 has 12 amino acids.

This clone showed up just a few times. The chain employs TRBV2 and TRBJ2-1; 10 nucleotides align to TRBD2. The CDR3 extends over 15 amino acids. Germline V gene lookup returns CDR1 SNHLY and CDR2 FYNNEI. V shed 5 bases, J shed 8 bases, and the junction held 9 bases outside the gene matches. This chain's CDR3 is CASSRSGRAGDEQFF. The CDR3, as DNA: TGTGCCAGCAGTCGGAGCGGGAGGGCAGGGGATGAGCAGTTCTTC.

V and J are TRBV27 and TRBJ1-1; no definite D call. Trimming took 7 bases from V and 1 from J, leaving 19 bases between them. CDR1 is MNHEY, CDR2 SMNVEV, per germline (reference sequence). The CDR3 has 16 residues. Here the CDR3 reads CASKDGMGWGNTEAFF. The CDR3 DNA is TGTGCCAGCAAAGACGGGATGGGGTGGGGGAACACTGAAGCTTTCTTT.

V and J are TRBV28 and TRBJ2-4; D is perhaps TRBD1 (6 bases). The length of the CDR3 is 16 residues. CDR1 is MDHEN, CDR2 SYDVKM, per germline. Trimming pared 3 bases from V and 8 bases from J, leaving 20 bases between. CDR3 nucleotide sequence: TGTGCCAGCAGTTTTGGGAGAACAGGGTTTTTGGACATTCAGTACTTC. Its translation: CASSFGRTGFLDIQYF.

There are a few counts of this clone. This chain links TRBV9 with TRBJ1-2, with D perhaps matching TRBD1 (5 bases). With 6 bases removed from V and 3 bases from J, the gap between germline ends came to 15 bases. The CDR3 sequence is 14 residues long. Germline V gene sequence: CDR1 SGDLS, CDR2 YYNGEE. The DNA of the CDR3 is TGTGCCAGCACGCACGACCCGGGGGACTATGGCTACACCTTC. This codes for CASTHDPGDYGYTF.

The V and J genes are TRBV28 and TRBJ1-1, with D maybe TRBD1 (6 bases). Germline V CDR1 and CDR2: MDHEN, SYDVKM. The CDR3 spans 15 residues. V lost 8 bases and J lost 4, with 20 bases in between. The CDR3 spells CASRPGRGARTEAFF. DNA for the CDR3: TGTGCCAGCCGCCCCGGGCGGGGGGCGCGCACTGAAGCTTTCTTT. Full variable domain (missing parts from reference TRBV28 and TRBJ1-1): DVKVTQSSRYLVKRTGEKVFLECVQDMDHENMFWYRQDPGLGLRLIYFSYDVKMKEKGDIPEGYSVSREKKERFSLILESASTNQTSMYLCASRPGRGARTEAFFGQGTRLTVV.

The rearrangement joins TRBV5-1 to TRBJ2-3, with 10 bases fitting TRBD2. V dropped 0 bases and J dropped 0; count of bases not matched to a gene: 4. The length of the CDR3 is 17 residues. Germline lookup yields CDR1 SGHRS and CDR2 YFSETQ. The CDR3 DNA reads TGCGCCAGCAGCTTGGGACTAGCGGGCCCTAGCACAGATACGCAGTATTTT. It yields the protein CASSLGLAGPSTDTQYF.

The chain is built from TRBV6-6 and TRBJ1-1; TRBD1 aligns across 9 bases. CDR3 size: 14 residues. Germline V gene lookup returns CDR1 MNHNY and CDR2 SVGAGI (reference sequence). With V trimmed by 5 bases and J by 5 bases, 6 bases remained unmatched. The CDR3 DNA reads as TGTGCCAGCAGTGCCGGGACAGGGAGAACTGAAGCTTTCTTT. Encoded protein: CASSAGTGRTEAFF.

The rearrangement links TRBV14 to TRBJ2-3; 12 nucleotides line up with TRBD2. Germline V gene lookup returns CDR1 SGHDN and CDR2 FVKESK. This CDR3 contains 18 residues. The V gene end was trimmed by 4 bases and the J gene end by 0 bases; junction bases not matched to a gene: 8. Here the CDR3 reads CASSPARGLAGSTDTQYF. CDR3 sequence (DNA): TGTGCCAGCAGCCCGGCTCGAGGACTAGCGGGGAGCACAGATACGCAGTATTTT. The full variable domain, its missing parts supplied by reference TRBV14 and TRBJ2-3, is EAGVTQFPSHSVIEKGQTVTLRCDPISGHDNLYWYRRVMGKEIKFLLHFVKESKQDESGMPNNRFLAERTGGTYSTLKVQPAELEDSGVYFCASSPARGLAGSTDTQYFGPGTRLTVL.